This T cell receptor (beta chain) emerged from a study of T cell repertoires and HLA-DP antigens. Study outcomes and limitations: Clones undetected before culture averaged approximately 34% against one allele and around 53% against the other.

V lost 4 bases and J lost 7, with 17 bases in between. CDR1 is KGHSH, CDR2 LQKENI, per germline. The CDR3 sequence is 16 residues long. As concerns this clone: Antigen: not known.

TCRdb's table, derived via immunoSEQ multiplex PCR, lists solely in-frame clones and lacks some. Of over 100,000 clones in the sample, around 92% were seen once. The sequencing input was CD4+ T cells from PBMCs. The origin of this receptor is a woman between 18 and 29 years old in good health and CMV-seronegative. V and J are TRBV18 and TRBJ1-6; D is unresolved. The CDR3 DNA reads as TGTGCCAGCTCACTAGATCTGGCGGGGTCCAATTCACCCCTCCACTTT. Encoded protein: CASSLDLAGSNSPLHF.